This TCR beta chain was obtained from a study of cytomegalovirus exposure and HLA in healthy donors. Study-wide findings and caveats: From TCR beta sequences, most subjects' HLA-A and HLA-B alleles were reportedly predicted accurately. Overall, 164 TCR beta chains were annotated as cytomegalovirus-associated.

Germline V gene sequence: CDR1 MNHEY, CDR2 SMNVEV (reference sequence). V was pared by 6 bases and J by 9 bases, with 3 bases of the junction left unmatched. The CDR3 runs 14 residues. This clone was recorded a few times. Its target is unknown. Both 60 Vbeta primers and 13 Jbeta primers went into the PCR. The method was immunoSEQ multiplex PCR; TCRdb's version includes in-frame clones alone and lacks a portion of them. The data show some 98,000 clones, around three quarters seen once. The specimen sequenced was PBMCs. V and J are TRBV27 and TRBJ2-1; 15 positions match TRBD2. The TCR was taken from a human donor in good health. The CDR3 sequence: CASRGLAGGIEQFF. DNA of the CDR3: TGTGCCAGCAGGGGACTAGCGGGAGGTATTGAGCAGTTCTTC.